This T cell receptor (beta chain) derives from a study of T cell clonotyping in hematopoietic cell transplantation. This CDR3 contains 18 residues. V lost 1 base, J lost 5 bases, and 12 bases stayed unmatched. Per the germline V gene, CDR1 is SGDLS and CDR2 is YYNGEE. Using immunoSEQ multiplex PCR, the repertoire was profiled, and TCRdb retains in-frame clones only, with some absent. The sample holds about 43,000 clones, roughly 96% seen once. The source of this sequence is a man aged 25-45 years in good health. Some clones in this sample may be carry-over from other donors' samples. This chain connects TRBV9 to TRBJ2-4; TRBD1 matches 10 bases. Sequencing was performed on peripheral blood mononuclear cells. CDR3 sequence (DNA): TGTGCCAGCAGCGTAAGCAAGGGACAGGGGTTATTTGAAAACATTCAGTACTTC. Its protein is CASSVSKGQGLFENIQYF.